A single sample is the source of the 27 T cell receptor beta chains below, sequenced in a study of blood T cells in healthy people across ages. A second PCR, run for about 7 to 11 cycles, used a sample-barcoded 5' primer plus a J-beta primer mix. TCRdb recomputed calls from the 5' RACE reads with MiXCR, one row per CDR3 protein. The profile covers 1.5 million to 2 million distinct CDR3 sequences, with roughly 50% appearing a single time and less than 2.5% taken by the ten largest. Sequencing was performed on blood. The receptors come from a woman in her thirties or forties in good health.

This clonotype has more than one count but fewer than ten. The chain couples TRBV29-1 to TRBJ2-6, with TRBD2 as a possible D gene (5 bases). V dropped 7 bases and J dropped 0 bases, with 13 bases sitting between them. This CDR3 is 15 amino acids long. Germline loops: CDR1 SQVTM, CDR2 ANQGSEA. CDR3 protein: CSAKDGLSGANVLTF. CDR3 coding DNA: TGCAGCGCTAAGGACGGACTCTCTGGGGCCAACGTCCTGACTTTC.

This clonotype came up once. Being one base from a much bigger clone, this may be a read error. The CDR3 region is CASSQDRTGACNEQFF. The CDR3, as DNA: TGCGCCAGCAGCCAAGATCGGACAGGGGCCTGCAATGAGCAGTTCTTC. The chain is built from TRBV4-3 and TRBJ2-1; 9 nucleotides line up with TRBD1. Germline lookup yields CDR1 LGHNA and CDR2 YSLEER. The CDR3 is 16 amino acids. The ends lost 0 bases at V and 6 bases at J; junction bases unmatched: 6.

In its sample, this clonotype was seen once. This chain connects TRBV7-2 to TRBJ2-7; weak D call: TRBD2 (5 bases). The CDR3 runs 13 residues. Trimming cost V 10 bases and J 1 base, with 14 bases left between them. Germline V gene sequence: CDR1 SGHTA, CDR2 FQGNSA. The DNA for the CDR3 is TGTGCCACCGGCGGGCAGCATTCCTACGAGCAGTACTTC. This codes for CATGGQHSYEQYF.

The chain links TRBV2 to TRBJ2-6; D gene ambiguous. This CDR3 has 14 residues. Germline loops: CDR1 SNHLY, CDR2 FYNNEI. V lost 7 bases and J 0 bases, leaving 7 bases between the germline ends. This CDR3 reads CASTYTSGANVLTF. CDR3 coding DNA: TGTGCCAGCACTTATACCTCTGGGGCCAACGTCCTGACTTTC.

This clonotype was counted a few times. The CDR3 region is CASSLEAGTGYTF. The CDR3 nucleotides read TGTGCCAGCAGCTTAGAAGCGGGGACGGGCTACACCTTC. The rearrangement uses TRBV7-9 and TRBJ1-2, with a tentative D call TRBD1 (5 bases). CDR3 length: 13 residues. Deletions cut 1 base from V and 8 bases from J, with 11 bases between. Germline CDR1 is SEHNR and CDR2 is FQNEAQ (reference sequence).

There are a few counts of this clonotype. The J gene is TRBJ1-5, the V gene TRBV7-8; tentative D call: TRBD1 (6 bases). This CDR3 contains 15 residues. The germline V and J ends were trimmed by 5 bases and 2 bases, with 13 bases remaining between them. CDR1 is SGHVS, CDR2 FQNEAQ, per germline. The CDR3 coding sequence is TGTGCCAGCAGCCCCGACAGGTTCGGCAATCAGCCCCAGCATTTT. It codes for CASSPDRFGNQPQHF. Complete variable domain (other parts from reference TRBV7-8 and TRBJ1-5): GAGVSQSPRYKVAKRGQDVALRCDPISGHVSLFWYQQALGQGPEFLTYFQNEAQLDKSGLPSDRFFAERPEGSVSTLKIQRTQQEDSAVYLCASSPDRFGNQPQHFGDGTRLSIL.

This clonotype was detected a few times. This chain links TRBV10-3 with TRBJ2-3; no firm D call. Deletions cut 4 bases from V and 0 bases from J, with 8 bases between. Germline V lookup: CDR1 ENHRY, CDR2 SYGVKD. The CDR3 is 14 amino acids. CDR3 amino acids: CAISGQRSTDTQYF. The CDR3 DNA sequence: TGTGCCATCAGTGGTCAGAGAAGCACAGATACGCAGTATTTT.

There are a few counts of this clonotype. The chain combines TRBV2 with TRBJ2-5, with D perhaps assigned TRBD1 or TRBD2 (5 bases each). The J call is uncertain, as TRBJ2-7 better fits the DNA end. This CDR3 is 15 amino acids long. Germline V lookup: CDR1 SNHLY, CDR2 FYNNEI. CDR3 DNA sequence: TGTGCCAGCAGTGAAGGGCCACAGGAGGCCTACGAGCAGTACTTC. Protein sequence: CASSEGPQEAYEQYF.

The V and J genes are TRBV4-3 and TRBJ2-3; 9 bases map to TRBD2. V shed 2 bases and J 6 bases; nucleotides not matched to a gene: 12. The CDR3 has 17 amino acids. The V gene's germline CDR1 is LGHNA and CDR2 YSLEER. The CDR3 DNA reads TGCGCCAGCAGCCAACTCGGAACCGGGACTAGCAGCGATACGCAGTATTTT. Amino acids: CASSQLGTGTSSDTQYF.

The CDR3 reads CSARVSGTANYGYTF. The CDR3 DNA is TGCAGTGCTAGAGTCTCTGGGACAGCTAACTATGGCTACACCTTC. The chain has TRBV20-1 and TRBJ1-2; 7 bases line up with TRBD1. Trimming at V came to 1 base and at J to 0 bases, leaving 5 bases not matched to a gene. Germline V lookup: CDR1 DFQATT, CDR2 SNEGSKA (reference sequence). The CDR3 extends over 15 amino acids.

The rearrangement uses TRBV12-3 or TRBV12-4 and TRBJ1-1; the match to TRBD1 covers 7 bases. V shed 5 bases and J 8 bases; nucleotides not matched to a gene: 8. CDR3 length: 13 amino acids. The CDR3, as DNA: TGTGCCAGCAGTCCCAACAGGGGAGTGGAAGCTTTCTTT. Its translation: CASSPNRGVEAFF.

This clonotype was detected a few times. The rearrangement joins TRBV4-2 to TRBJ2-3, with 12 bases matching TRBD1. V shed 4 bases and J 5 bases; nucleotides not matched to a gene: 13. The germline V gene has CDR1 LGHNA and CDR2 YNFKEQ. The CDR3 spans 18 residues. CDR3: CASSRGRGTGGRGDTQYF. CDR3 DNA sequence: TGTGCCAGCAGCCGAGGGAGGGGGACAGGGGGCAGGGGAGATACGCAGTATTTT.

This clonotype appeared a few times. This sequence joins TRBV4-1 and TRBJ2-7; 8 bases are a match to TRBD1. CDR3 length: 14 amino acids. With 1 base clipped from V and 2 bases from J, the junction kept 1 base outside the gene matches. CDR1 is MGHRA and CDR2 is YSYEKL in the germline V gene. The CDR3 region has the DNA TGCGCCAGCAGCCAAGTGGACAGGGCCTACGAGCAGTACTTC. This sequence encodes CASSQVDRAYEQYF.

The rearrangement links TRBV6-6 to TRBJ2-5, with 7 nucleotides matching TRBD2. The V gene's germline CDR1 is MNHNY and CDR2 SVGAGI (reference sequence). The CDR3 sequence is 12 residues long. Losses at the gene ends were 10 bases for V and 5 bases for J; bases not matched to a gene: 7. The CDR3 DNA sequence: TGTGCCACGAAATATAGCGGGGAGACCCAGTACTTC. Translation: CATKYSGETQYF.

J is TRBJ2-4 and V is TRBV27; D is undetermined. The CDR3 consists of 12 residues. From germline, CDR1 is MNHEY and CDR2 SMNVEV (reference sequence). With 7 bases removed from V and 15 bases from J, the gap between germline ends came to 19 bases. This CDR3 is CASMGSSYERYF. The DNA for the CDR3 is TGTGCCAGCATGGGATCCTCCTACGAGCGGTACTTC.

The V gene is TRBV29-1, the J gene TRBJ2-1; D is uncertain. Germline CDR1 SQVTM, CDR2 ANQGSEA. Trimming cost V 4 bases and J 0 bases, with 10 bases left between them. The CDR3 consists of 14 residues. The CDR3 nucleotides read TGCAGCGTTGTGGGGTTAAGCTCCTACAATGAGCAGTTCTTC. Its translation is CSVVGLSSYNEQFF.

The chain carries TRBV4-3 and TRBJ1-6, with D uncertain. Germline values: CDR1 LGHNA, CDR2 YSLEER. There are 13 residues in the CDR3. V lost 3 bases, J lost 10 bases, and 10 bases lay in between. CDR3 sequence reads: CASSHDLRSPLHF. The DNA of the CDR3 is TGCGCCAGCAGCCACGATCTAAGGTCACCCCTCCACTTT.

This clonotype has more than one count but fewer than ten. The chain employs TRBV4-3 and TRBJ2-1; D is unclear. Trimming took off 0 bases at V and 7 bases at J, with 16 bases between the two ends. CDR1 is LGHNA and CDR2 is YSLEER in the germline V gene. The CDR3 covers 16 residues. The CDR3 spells CASSQDSPQPLNEQFF. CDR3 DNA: TGCGCCAGCAGCCAAGATAGTCCACAGCCTCTTAATGAGCAGTTCTTC.

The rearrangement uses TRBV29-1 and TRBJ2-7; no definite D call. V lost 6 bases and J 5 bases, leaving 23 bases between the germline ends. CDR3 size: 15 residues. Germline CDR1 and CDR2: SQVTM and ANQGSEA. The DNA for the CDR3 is TGCAGCGTACGACTCCTGACTGACCCGAACGACGAGCAGTACTTC. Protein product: CSVRLLTDPNDEQYF.

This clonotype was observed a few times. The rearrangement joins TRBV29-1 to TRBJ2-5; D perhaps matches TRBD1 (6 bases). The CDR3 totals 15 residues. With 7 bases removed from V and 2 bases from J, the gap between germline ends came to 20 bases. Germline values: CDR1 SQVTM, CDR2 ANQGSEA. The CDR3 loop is CSAAGENRAQETQYF. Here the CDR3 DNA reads TGCAGCGCCGCCGGGGAGAACAGGGCGCAAGAGACCCAGTACTTC.

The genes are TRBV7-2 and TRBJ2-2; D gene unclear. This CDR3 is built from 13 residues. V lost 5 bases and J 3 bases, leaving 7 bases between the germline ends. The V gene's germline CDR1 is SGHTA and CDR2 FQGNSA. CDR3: CASSLEYTGELFF. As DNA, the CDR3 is TGTGCCAGCAGCCTCGAGTACACCGGGGAGCTGTTTTTT.

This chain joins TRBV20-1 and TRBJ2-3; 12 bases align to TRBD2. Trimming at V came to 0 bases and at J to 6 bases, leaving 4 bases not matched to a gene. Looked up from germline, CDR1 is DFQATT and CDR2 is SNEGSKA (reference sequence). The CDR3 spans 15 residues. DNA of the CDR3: TGCAGTGCTAGAGATTTAACTAGCGGGGGGGATACGCAGTATTTT. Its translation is CSARDLTSGGDTQYF.

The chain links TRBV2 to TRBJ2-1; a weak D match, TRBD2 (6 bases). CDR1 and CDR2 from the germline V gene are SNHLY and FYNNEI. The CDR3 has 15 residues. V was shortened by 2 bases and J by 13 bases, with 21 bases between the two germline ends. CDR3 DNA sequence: TGTGCCAGCAGTGAACGCGGACTATTGTCCGAGACCCAGTTCTTC. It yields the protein CASSERGLLSETQFF.

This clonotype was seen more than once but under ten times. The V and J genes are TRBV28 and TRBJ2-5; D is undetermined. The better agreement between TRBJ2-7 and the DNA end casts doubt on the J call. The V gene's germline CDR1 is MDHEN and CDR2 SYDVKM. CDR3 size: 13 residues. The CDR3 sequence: CASSLDKRYEQYF. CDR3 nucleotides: TGTGCCAGCAGTCTAGATAAGAGATACGAGCAGTACTTC.

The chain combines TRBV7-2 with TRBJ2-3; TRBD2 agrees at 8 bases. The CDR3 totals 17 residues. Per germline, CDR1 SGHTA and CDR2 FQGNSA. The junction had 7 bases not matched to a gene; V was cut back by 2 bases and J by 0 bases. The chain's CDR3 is CASSLHSGGPSTDTQYF. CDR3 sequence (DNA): TGTGCCAGCAGCTTACACAGCGGGGGTCCCAGCACAGATACGCAGTATTTT.

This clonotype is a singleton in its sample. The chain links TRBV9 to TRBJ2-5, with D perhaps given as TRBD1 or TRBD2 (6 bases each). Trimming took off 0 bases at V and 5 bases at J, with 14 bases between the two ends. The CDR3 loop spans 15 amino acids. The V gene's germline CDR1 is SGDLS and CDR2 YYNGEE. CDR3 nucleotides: TGTGCCAGCAGCGTAGCGCCGGGGGCTGGGGAGACCCAGTACTTC. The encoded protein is CASSVAPGAGETQYF.

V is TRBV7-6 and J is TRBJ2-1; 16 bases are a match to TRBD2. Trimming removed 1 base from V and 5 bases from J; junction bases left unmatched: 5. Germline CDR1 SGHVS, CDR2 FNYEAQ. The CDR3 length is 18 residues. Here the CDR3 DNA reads TGTGCCAGCAGCTTAGGGGCGGGACTAGCGGGGGGGGACAATGAGCAGTTCTTC. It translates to CASSLGAGLAGGDNEQFF.